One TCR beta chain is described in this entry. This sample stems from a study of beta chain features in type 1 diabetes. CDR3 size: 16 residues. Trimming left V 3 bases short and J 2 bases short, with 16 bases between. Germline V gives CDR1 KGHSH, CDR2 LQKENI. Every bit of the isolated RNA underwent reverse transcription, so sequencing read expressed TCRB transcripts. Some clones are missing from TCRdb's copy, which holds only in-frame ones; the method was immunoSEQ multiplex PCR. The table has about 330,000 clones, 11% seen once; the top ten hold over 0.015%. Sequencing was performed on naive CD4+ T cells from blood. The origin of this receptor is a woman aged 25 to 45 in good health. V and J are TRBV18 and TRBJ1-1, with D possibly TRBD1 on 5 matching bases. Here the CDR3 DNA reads TGTGCCAGCTCACCGCAGGGAATAGGGGAAAACACTGAAGCTTTCTTT. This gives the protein CASSPQGIGENTEAFF.